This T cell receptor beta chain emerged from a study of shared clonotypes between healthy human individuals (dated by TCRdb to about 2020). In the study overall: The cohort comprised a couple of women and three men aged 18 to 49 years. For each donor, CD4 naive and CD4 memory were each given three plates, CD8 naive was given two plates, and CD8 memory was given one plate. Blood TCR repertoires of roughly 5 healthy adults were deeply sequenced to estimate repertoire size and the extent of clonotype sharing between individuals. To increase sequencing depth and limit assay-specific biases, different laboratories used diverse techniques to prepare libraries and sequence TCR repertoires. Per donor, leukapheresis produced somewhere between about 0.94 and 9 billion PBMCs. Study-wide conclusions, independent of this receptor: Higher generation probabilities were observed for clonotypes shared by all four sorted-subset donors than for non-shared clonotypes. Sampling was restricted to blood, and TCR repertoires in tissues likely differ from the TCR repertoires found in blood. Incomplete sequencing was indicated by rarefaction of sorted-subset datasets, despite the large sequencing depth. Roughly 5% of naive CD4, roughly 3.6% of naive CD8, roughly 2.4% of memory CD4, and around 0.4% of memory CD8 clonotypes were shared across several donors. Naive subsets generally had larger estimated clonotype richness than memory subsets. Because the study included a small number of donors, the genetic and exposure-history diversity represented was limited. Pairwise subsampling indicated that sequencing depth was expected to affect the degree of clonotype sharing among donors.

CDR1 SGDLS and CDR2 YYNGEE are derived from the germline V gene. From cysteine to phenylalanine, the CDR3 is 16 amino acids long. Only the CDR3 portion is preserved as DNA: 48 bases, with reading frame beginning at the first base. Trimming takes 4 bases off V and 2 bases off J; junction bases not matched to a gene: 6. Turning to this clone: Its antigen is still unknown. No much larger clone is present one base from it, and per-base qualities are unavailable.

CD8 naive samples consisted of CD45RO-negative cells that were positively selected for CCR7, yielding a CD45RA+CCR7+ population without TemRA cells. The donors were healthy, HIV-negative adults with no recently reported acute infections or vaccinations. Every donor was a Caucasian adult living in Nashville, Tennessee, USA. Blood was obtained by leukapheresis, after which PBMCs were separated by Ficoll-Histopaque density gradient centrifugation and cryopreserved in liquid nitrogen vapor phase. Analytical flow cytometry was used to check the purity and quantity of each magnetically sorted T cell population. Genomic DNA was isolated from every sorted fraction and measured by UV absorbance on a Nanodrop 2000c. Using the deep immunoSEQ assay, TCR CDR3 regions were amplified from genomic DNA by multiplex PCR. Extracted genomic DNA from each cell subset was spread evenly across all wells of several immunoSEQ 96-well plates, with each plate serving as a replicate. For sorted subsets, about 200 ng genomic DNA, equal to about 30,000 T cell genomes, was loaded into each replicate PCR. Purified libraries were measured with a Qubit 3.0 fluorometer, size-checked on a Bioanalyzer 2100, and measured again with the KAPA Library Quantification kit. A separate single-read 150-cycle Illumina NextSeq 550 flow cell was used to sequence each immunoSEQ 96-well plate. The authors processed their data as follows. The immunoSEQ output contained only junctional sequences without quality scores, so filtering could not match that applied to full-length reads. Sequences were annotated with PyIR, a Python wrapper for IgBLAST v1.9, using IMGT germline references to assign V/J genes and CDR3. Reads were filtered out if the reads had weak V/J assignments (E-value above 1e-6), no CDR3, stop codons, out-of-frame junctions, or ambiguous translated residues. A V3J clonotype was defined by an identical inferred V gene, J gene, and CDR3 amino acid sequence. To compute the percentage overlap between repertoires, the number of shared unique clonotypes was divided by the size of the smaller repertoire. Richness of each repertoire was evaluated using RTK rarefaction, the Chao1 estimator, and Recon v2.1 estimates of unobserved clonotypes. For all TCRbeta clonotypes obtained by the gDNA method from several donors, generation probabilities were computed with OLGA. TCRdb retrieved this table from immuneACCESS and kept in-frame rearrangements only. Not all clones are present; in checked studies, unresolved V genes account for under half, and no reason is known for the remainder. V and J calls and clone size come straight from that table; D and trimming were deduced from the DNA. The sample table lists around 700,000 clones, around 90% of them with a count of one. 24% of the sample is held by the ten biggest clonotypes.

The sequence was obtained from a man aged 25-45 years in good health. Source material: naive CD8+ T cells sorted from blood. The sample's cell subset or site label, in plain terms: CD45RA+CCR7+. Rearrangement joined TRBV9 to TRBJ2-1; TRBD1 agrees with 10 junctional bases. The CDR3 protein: CASSYRDRGTYNEQFF. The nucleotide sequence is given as TGTGCCAGCAGCTACCGGGACAGGGGTACCTACAATGAGCAGTTCTTC.